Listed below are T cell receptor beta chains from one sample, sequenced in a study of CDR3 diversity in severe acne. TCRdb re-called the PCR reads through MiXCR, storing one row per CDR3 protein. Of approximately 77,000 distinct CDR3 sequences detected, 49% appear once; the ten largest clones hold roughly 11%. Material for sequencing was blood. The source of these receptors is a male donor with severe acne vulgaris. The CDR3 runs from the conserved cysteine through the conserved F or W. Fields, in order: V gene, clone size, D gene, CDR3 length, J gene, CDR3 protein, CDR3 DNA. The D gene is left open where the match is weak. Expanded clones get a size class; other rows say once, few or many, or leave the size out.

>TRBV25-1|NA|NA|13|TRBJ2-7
CASSEYGSYEQYF
TGTGCCAGCAGTGAATATGGAAGCTACGAGCAGTACTTC
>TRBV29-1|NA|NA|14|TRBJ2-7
CSVEMAGQTYEQYF
TGCAGCGTTGAAATGGCGGGACAGACCTACGAGCAGTACTTC
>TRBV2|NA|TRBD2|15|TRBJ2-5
CASSPGTSVQETQYF
TGTGCCAGCAGTCCTGGGACTAGCGTCCAAGAGACCCAGTACTTC
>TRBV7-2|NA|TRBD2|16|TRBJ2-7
CASSSMTSGSSYEQYF
TGTGCCAGCAGCTCAATGACTAGCGGGAGCTCCTACGAGCAGTACTTC
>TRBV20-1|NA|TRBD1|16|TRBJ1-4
CSAEREPGQGGEKLFF
TGCAGTGCTGAGAGGGAGCCGGGACAGGGAGGGGAAAAACTGTTTTTT
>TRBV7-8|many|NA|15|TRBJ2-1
CASSLYERGESEQFF
TGTGCCAGCAGCTTATATGAAAGGGGGGAGAGTGAGCAGTTCTTC
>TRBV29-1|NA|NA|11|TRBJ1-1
CSAKSGTEAFF
TGCAGCGCTAAATCAGGCACTGAAGCTTTCTTT
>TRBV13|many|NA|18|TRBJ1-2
CASSPSPDVSLEVYGYTF
TGTGCCAGCAGCCCATCCCCTGACGTATCCCTGGAGGTGTATGGCTACACCTTC
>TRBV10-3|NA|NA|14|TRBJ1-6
CAVSRATENSPLHF
TGTGCCGTCAGTCGGGCAACAGAAAATTCACCCCTCCACTTT
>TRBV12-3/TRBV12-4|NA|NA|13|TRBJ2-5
CASSKRTRETQHF
TGCGCCAGCAGCAAAAGGACACGGGAGACCCAGCACTTC
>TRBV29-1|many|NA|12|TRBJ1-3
CSALLSGNTIYF
TGCAGCGCCCTTCTTTCTGGAAACACCATATATTTT
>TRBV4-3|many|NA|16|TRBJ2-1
CASSQERPGSYNEQFF
TGCGCCAGCAGCCAAGAGCGGCCCGGGTCCTACAATGAGCAGTTCTTC
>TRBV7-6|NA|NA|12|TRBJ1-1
CASSHGSTEAFF
TGTGCCAGCAGCCACGGTAGCACTGAAGCTTTCTTT
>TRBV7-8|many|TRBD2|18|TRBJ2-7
CASSLRTSGGFESYEQYF
TGTGCCAGCAGCTTAAGGACTAGCGGGGGGTTTGAAAGCTACGAGCAGTACTTC
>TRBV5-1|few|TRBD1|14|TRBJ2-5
CASQIQGGQETQYF
TGCGCCAGCCAGATACAGGGGGGCCAAGAGACCCAGTATTTC
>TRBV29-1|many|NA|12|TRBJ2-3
CSVVDGVKSQYF
TGCAGCGTTGTGGACGGCGTTAAATCGCAGTATTTT
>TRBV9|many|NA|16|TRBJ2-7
CASSVEGSFSPSEQYF
TGTGCCAGCAGCGTAGAGGGATCCTTTAGTCCTAGCGAGCAGTACTTC
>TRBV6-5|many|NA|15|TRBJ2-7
CASSYSSGSSYEQYF
TGTGCCAGCAGTTACTCGAGTGGTTCCTCCTACGAGCAGTACTTC
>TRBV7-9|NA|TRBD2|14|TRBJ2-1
CATAGGSSYNEQFF
TGTGCTACAGCGGGAGGGTCGTCCTACAATGAGCAGTTCTTC
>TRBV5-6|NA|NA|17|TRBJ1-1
CASSFLAAGAANTEAFF
TGTGCCAGCAGCTTCTTGGCCGCAGGGGCCGCGAACACTGAAGCTTTCTTT
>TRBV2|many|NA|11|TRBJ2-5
CASSVKETQYF
TGTGCCAGCAGTGTGAAGGAGACCCAGTACTTC
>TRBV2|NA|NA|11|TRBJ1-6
CASKGYTPLHF
TGTGCCAGCAAGGGGTACACACCCCTCCACTTT
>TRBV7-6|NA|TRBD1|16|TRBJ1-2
CASSPGTGQSNYGYTF
TGTGCCAGCAGCCCCGGGACAGGACAAAGTAACTATGGCTACACCTTC
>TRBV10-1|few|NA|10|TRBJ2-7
CARTGHEQYF
TGCGCCAGAACAGGCCACGAGCAGTACTTC
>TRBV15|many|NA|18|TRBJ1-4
CATSREPQVFITNEKLFF
TGTGCCACCAGCAGGGAACCACAGGTCTTTATAACTAATGAAAAACTGTTTTTT
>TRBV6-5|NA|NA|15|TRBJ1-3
CASSYTGGSGNTIYF
TGTGCCAGCAGTTATACTGGGGGATCTGGAAACACCATATATTTT
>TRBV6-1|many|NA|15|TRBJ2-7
CASSLLNFGTYEQYF
TGTGCCAGCAGTCTACTCAATTTTGGGACCTACGAGCAGTACTTC
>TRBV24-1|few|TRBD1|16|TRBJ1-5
CATSDSDRGANQPQHF
TGTGCCACCAGTGACTCGGACAGGGGGGCCAATCAGCCCCAGCATTTT
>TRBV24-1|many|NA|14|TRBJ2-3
CATRGTSWADTQYF
TGTGCCACCAGGGGGACATCTTGGGCAGATACGCAGTATTTT
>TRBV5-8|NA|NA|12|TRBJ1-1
CASSSPGPEAFF
TGTGCCAGCAGCTCACCGGGACCGGAAGCTTTCTTT
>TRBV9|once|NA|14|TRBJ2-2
CASSAQLPTGELFF
TGTGCCAGCAGCGCCCAACTTCCAACCGGGGAGCTGTTTTTT
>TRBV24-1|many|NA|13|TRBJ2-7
CATSDGGTVEQYF
TGTGCCACCAGTGATGGGGGCACGGTCGAGCAGTACTTC
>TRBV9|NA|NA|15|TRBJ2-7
CASSPGRDVDYEQYF
TGTGCCAGCTCACCTGGACGGGACGTTGATTACGAGCAGTACTTC
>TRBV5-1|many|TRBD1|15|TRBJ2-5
CASSLVGRGLETQYF
TGCGCCAGCAGCTTGGTGGGCAGGGGGCTAGAGACCCAGTACTTC
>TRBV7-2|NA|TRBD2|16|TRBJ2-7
CASSLEGTSGSGEQYF
TGTGCCAGCAGCTTAGAGGGGACTAGCGGGAGTGGGGAGCAGTACTTC
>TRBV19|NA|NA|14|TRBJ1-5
CASTTGYSNQPQHF
TGTGCCAGTACCACAGGTTATAGCAATCAGCCCCAGCATTTT
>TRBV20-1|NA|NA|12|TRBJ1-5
CSTLAGSDHEHF
TGCAGTACTCTAGCGGGGTCCGACCACGAGCATTTT
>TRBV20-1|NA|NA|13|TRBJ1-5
CSASWARNQPQHF
TGCAGTGCTAGTTGGGCCCGAAATCAGCCCCAGCATTTT
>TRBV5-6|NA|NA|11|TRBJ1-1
CASSLRGEAFF
TGTGCCAGCAGCTTGAGAGGCGAAGCTTTCTTT
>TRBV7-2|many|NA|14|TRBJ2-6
CASSLARGANVLTF
TGTGCCAGCAGCTTAGCTCGTGGGGCCAACGTCCTGACTTTC